These T cell receptor beta chains were read from a single sample in a study of post-analysis software for immune sequencing data. TCRdb reprocessed the PCR reads with MiXCR, giving one entry per CDR3 protein. The table shows 750,000 to 950,000 distinct CDR3 sequences, with around 50% occurring only once. What was sequenced was blood. The receptors here all came from a girl aged 5-17 years with multiple sclerosis. Each CDR3 is given with its conserved first and last residue. D genes are given only for firm matches. Some rows mark clone size as missing; the rest say once, few, many or name a class of expanded clone.

CDR3aa	CDR3nt	v_gene	j_gene	abundance	d_gene
CASSLEYRSYEQYF	TGCGCCAGCAGCTTGGAATACAGGAGCTACGAGCAGTACTTC	TRBV5-1	TRBJ2-7	few	-
CSARGLKGYEQYF	TGCAGTGCTCGAGGGCTAAAGGGGTACGAGCAGTACTTC	TRBV20-1	TRBJ2-7	-	-
CASSLKYNRSYEQYF	TGCGCCAGCAGCTTGAAGTATAACAGATCCTACGAGCAGTACTTC	TRBV5-1	TRBJ2-7	few	-
CASSLWLGQKNTEAFF	TGTGCCAGCAGCTTATGGCTAGGACAGAAGAACACTGAAGCTTTCTTT	TRBV11-2	TRBJ1-1	-	-
CSVHSLPGARNQPQHF	TGCAGCGTGCATTCCCTTCCAGGGGCGCGGAATCAGCCCCAGCATTTT	TRBV29-1	TRBJ1-5	-	-
CSAPKTSGLSSYNEQFF	TGCAGTGCCCCCAAGACTAGCGGGTTAAGCTCCTACAATGAGCAGTTCTTC	TRBV20-1	TRBJ2-1	-	TRBD2
CASSRTSPEQYF	TGTGCCAGCTCTCGGACTTCACCTGAGCAGTACTTC	TRBV25-1	TRBJ2-4	few	-
CASSVDPGGYEQYF	TGCGCCAGCAGCGTTGACCCCGGAGGCTACGAGCAGTACTTC	TRBV5-1	TRBJ2-7	few	-
CSVEGHGGQETQYF	TGCAGCGTTGAAGGGCATGGAGGCCAAGAGACCCAGTACTTC	TRBV29-1	TRBJ2-5	few	-
CASSYSGSYTDTQYF	TGTGCCAGCAGTTATAGCGGGAGCTACACAGATACGCAGTATTTT	TRBV6-6	TRBJ2-3	-	TRBD2
CASSYVEGDGYTF	TGTGCCAGCAGTTACGTTGAAGGAGACGGCTACACCTTC	TRBV6-6	TRBJ1-2	-	-
CSVDGVPSGAGTDTQYF	TGCAGCGTAGATGGGGTGCCTAGCGGGGCGGGCACAGATACGCAGTATTTT	TRBV29-1	TRBJ2-3	once	TRBD2
CSARAGAEAKNIQYF	TGCAGTGCTAGAGCAGGGGCCGAAGCCAAAAACATTCAGTACTTC	TRBV20-1	TRBJ2-4	-	-
CASSLLEDSLLYGYTF	TGTGCCAGCAGTCTCCTTGAAGACAGTCTCCTTTATGGCTACACCTTC	TRBV6-6	TRBJ1-2	-	-
CASSLDGLYEQYF	TGCGCCAGCAGCTTGGACGGACTCTACGAGCAGTACTTC	TRBV5-1	TRBJ2-7	-	-
CASSTPPLAGVGNEQFF	TGTGCCAGCAGCACACCTCCACTAGCGGGAGTAGGCAATGAGCAGTTCTTC	TRBV7-3	TRBJ2-1	few	TRBD2
CSAPSPGQGKTQYF	TGCAGTGCGCCCTCTCCGGGACAAGGGAAGACCCAGTACTTC	TRBV20-1	TRBJ2-5	few	-
CASSLQSSEQYF	TGTGCCAGCAGCTTACAAAGTAGCGAGCAGTACTTC	TRBV7-9	TRBJ2-7	-	-
CASSSGTGASYEQYF	TGTGCCAGCAGTTCCGGGACAGGGGCTTCCTACGAGCAGTACTTC	TRBV5-1	TRBJ2-7	few	TRBD1
CASSLESSGEQFF	TGTGCCAGCAGCTTGGAGTCTAGCGGGGAGCAGTTCTTC	TRBV7-6	TRBJ2-1	-	TRBD2
CASNPPRSGQSEQYF	TGTGCCAGCAATCCCCCGCGTAGCGGGCAGAGCGAGCAGTACTTC	TRBV6-6	TRBJ2-7	-	TRBD2
CASSWAGTNNYEQYF	TGTGCCAGCAGCTGGGCCGGGACTAATAACTACGAGCAGTACTTC	TRBV5-5	TRBJ2-7	-	TRBD2
CASSLSSTWGDTEAFF	TGTGCCAGCAGCTTATCGTCTACCTGGGGGGACACTGAAGCTTTCTTT	TRBV7-2	TRBJ1-1	-	-
CVSSPSNSPLHF	TGTGTCAGCAGCCCAAGTAATTCACCCCTCCACTTT	TRBV3-1	TRBJ1-6	-	-
CSAMAGTHNTDTQYF	TGCAGTGCTATGGCCGGGACTCATAACACAGATACGCAGTATTTT	TRBV20-1	TRBJ2-3	few	-
CASRYNDVGETQYF	TGTGCCAGCAGGTACAACGACGTGGGGGAGACCCAGTACTTC	TRBV5-4	TRBJ2-5	-	-
CASSQGLGSGANVLTF	TGTGCCAGCAGCCAAGGTCTGGGCTCTGGGGCCAACGTCCTGACTTTC	TRBV3-1	TRBJ2-6	-	-